This T cell receptor (beta chain) was documented in a study of molecular identifiers for immune sequencing clone quantification. Bulk TCR libraries used previously described methods and listed TCR primers. Via MiXCR, TCRdb re-called the PCR reads, giving one row per CDR3 protein. The table includes tens of thousands of distinct CDR3 sequences, 20% to 30% detected once. The CDR3 runs to 12 residues. Trimming cost V 4 bases and J 6 bases, with 7 bases left between them. Germline V gene sequence: CDR1 SEHNR, CDR2 FQNEAQ (reference sequence). This clonotype was seen ten or more times. Material: naive CD8+ T cells from blood, with Jurkat cell RNA spiked in. Subset meaning: FACS-sorted CD8+CD4-CCR7+CD45RA+ naive T cells. This sequence joins TRBV7-9 and TRBJ1-5, with D uncertain. The origin of this receptor is a human donor in good health. Some libraries in this study had Jurkat cell RNA spiked in. This CDR3 reads CASSSEGQPQHF. CDR3 in DNA: TGTGCCAGCAGCTCGGAGGGTCAGCCCCAGCATTTT.